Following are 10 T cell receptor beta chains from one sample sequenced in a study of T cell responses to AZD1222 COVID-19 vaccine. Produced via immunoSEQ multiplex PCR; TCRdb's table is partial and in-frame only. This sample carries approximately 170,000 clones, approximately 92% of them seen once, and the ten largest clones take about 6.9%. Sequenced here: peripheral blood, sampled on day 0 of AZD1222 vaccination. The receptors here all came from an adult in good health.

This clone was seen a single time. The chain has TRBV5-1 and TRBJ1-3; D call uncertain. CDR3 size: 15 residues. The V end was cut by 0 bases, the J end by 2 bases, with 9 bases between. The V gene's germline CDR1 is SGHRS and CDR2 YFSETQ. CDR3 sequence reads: CASSLASIPGNTIYF. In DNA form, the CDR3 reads TGCGCCAGCAGCTTGGCCAGTATCCCTGGAAACACCATATATTTT.

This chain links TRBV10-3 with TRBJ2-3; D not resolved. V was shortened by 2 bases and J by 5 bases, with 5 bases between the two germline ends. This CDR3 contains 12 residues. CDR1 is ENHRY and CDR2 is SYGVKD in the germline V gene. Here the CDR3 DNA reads TGTGCCATCAGTGAGCAGATAGATACGCAGTATTTT. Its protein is CAISEQIDTQYF.

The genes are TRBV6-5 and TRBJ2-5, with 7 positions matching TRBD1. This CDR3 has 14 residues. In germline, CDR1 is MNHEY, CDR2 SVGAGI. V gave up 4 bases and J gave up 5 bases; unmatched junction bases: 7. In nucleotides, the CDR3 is TGTGCCAGCAGTTTAGGGGGCGTTGGGGAGACCCAGTACTTC. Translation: CASSLGGVGETQYF.

The chain's CDR3 is CASSATPVMSKGTGELFF. The CDR3 DNA follows: TGTGCCAGCAGCGCTACGCCTGTTATGTCGAAAGGGACCGGGGAGCTGTTTTTT. The rearrangement joins TRBV9 to TRBJ2-2; D not certain. The CDR3 consists of 18 residues. Germline values: CDR1 SGDLS, CDR2 YYNGEE. V gave up 3 bases and J gave up 5 bases, with 23 bases separating them.

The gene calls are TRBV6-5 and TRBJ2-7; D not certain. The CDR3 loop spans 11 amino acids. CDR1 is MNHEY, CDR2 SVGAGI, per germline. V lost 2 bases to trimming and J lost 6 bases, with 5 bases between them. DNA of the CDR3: TGTGCCAGCAGTTACGATAGCGAGCAGTACGTC. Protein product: CASSYDSEQYV.

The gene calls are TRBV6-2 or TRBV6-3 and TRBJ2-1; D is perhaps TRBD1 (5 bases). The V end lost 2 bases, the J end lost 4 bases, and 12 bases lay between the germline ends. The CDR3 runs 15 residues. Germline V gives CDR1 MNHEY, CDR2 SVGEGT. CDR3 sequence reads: CASSYSQGPYNEQFF. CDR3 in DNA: TGTGCCAGCAGTTACAGCCAGGGCCCATACAATGAGCAGTTCTTC.

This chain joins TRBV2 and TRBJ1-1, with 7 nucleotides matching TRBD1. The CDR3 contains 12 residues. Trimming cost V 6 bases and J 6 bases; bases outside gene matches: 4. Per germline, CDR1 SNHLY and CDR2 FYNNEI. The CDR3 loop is CASRDDRAEAFF. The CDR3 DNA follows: TGTGCCAGCAGGGACGACAGGGCTGAAGCTTTCTTT.

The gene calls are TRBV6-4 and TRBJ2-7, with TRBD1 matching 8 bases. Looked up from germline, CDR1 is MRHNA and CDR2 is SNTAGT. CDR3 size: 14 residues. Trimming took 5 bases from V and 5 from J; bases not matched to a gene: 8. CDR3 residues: CASSRTGLNHEQYF. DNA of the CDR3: TGTGCCAGCAGTCGGACAGGGTTGAACCACGAGCAGTACTTC.

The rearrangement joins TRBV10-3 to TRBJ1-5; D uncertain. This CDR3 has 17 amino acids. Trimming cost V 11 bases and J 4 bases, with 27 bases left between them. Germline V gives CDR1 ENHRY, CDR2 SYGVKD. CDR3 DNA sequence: TGTGCCTCCACGGGCGGCAGGCTAGTAGCTAGTAATCAGCCCCAGCATTTT. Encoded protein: CASTGGRLVASNQPQHF.

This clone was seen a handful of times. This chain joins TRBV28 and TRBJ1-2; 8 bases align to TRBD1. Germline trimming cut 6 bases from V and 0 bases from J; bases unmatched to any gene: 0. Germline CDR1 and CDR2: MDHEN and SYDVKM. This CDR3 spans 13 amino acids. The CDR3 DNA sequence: TGTGCCAGCAGGACAGGGGCTAACTATGGCTACACCTTC. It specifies CASRTGANYGYTF.